This T cell receptor (beta chain) derives from a study of identical twins. Germline V gene lookup returns CDR1 SQVTM and CDR2 ANQGSEA. The CDR3 has 11 amino acids. Losses at the gene ends were 6 bases for V and 4 bases for J; bases not matched to a gene: 3. Ten or more counts support this clonotype. What it recognizes is unknown. TCRdb ran MiXCR on the 5' RACE reads and lists one entry per CDR3 protein. This table has about 500,000 distinct CDR3 sequences, around 15% appearing once. General study points: Rather than following the same donors, the conclusions depended on cross-sectional statistical analysis.

These same records also appear under a second study, on yellow fever vaccine responses in identical twins.

Material for sequencing was CD4+ T cells sorted from blood. V gene TRBV29-1 combines with J gene TRBJ2-7; 7 bases fit TRBD1. This clonotype was sampled from a woman younger than 35 in good health. The CDR3 loop reads CSVARGYEQYF. In DNA, the CDR3 is TGCAGCGTGGCCAGGGGGTACGAGCAGTACTTC.